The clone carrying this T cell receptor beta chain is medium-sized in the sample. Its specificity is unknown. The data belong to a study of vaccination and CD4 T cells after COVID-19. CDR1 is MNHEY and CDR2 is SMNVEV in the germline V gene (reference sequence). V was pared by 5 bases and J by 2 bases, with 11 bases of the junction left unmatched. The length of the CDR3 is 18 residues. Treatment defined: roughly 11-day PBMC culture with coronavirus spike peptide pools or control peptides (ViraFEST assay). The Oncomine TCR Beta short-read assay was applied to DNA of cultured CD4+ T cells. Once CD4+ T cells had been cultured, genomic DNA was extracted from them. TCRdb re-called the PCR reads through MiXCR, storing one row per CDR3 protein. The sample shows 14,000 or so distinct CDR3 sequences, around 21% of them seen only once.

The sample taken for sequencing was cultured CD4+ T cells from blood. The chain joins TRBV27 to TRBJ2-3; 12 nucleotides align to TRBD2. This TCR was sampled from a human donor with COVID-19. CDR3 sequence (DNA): TGTGCCAGCAGTCCACGACTAGCGGGGGCCCTTTTCACAGATACGCAGTATTTT. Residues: CASSPRLAGALFTDTQYF.